These 30 T cell receptor beta chains share one sample of origin, sequenced in a study of OX40 agonist ivuxolimab in advanced cancers. Data came from immunoSEQ multiplex PCR; TCRdb stores just in-frame clones and leaves some out. The sample holds roughly 150,000 clones, approximately 94% seen once. The input for sequencing was CD4+ or CD8+ T cells sorted from blood, taken in a trial of the OX40 agonist ivuxolimab. The receptors were gathered from an adult with an advanced solid tumor such as melanoma, head and neck, liver or kidney cancer.

Here the CDR3 reads CASSPGTGEFEKLFF. The CDR3 region has the DNA TGTGCCAGCAGCCCAGGGACAGGGGAATTTGAAAAACTGTTTTTT. The V and J genes are TRBV7-9 and TRBJ1-4, with TRBD1 identical over 10 bases. With 5 bases clipped from V and 7 bases from J, the junction kept 7 bases outside the gene matches. CDR1 and CDR2 from the germline V gene are SEHNR and FQNEAQ (reference sequence). The CDR3 length is 15 residues. The full variable domain, completed using reference TRBV7-9 and TRBJ1-4, is DTGVSQNPRHKITKRGQNVTFRCDPISEHNRLYWYRQTLGQGPEFLTYFQNEAQLEKSRLLSDRFSAERPKGSFSTLEIQRTEQGDSAMYLCASSPGTGEFEKLFFGSGTQLSVL.

This chain links TRBV11-2 with TRBJ2-1, with 9 positions matching TRBD2. Losses at the gene ends were 5 bases for V and 6 bases for J; bases not matched to a gene: 8. From germline, CDR1 is SGHAT and CDR2 FQNNGV. CDR3 length: 15 amino acids. The CDR3 coding sequence is TGTGCCAGCAGCCCCCCCGGGACTAGCCTCAATGAGCAGTTCTTC. Translating gives CASSPPGTSLNEQFF. The variable domain in full, with the rest retrieved from reference TRBV11-2 and TRBJ2-1, is EAGVAQSPRYKIIEKRQSVAFWCNPISGHATLYWYQQILGQGPKLLIQFQNNGVVDDSQLPKDRFSAERLKGVDSTLKIQPAKLEDSAVYLCASSPPGTSLNEQFFGPGTRLTVL.

The CDR3 loop reads CASGKETEAFF. CDR3 DNA: TGTGCCAGCGGGAAGGAAACTGAAGCTTTCTTT. The genes are TRBV2 and TRBJ1-1; D uncertain. The CDR3 length is 11 residues. The germline V and J ends were trimmed by 8 bases and 5 bases, with 9 bases remaining between them. Germline lookup yields CDR1 SNHLY and CDR2 FYNNEI. The full variable domain, with the rest looked up from reference TRBV2 and TRBJ1-1, is EPEVTQTPSHQVTQMGQEVILRCVPISNHLYFYWYRQILGQKVEFLVSFYNNEISEKSEIFDDQFSVERPDGSNFTLKIRSTKLEDSAMYFCASGKETEAFFGQGTRLTVV.

The rearrangement uses TRBV27 and TRBJ1-2; weak D call: TRBD1 (6 bases). Trimming left V 6 bases short and J 8 bases short, with 22 bases between. CDR1 and CDR2 (germline): MNHEY, SMNVEV (reference sequence). The CDR3 consists of 15 residues. CDR3 sequence: CASSLTAGARGGYTF. CDR3 DNA sequence: TGTGCCAGCAGCCTTACGGCGGGGGCGCGAGGAGGCTACACCTTC.

The chain combines TRBV7-9 with TRBJ2-3; TRBD2 matches 15 bases. The J segment lost 7 bases and the V segment lost 2 bases, leaving 10 bases of the junction unmatched. Germline-derived CDR1 and CDR2 are SEHNR and FQNEAQ (reference sequence). The CDR3 is 18 residues long. CDR3 sequence reads: CASSLNPGLAGGQHTQYF. The CDR3, as DNA: TGTGCCAGCAGCTTAAACCCCGGACTAGCGGGGGGGCAACATACGCAGTATTTT.

Here the CDR3 DNA reads TGTGCCTGGGGGAATCTCCAAGAGACCCAGTACTTC. Amino acid sequence: CAWGNLQETQYF. The chain employs TRBV30 and TRBJ2-5; unclear D gene. The CDR3 runs to 12 residues. The germline V gene encodes CDR1 GTSNPN and CDR2 SVGIG (reference sequence). Trimming shortened V by 5 bases and J by 1 base, and 8 bases separated the two germline ends. Complete variable domain (other parts from reference TRBV30 and TRBJ2-5): SQTIHQWPATLVQPVGSPLSLECTVEGTSNPNLYWYRQAAGRGLQLLFYSVGIGQISSEVPQNLSASRPQDRQFILSSKKLLLSDSGFYLCAWGNLQETQYFGPGTRLLVL.

J is TRBJ2-7 and V is TRBV19; possibly TRBD1 or TRBD2 for D (5 bases each). The CDR3 runs to 16 residues. Germline V gene lookup returns CDR1 LNHDA and CDR2 SQIVND (reference sequence). V was shortened by 5 bases and J by 2 bases, with 19 bases between the two germline ends. The CDR3 nucleotides are TGTGCCAGTAGTGGCTCCCCGGGCGAGGGGACCTACGAGCAGTACTTC. This sequence encodes CASSGSPGEGTYEQYF.

The V and J genes are TRBV20-1 and TRBJ2-1; tentatively, D is TRBD1 (5 bases). This CDR3 is built from 9 residues. CDR1 DFQATT and CDR2 SNEGSKA come from the germline V gene (reference sequence). CDR3 loop: CRKGNEQFF. The CDR3, as DNA: TGCAGAAAGGGGAATGAGCAGTTCTTC.

V and J are TRBV7-2 and TRBJ1-6, with D perhaps matching TRBD1 (6 bases). The CDR3 is 14 residues long. V was trimmed by 1 base and J by 7 bases, leaving 8 bases between them. The germline gives CDR1 SGHTA, CDR2 FQGNSA. The CDR3 bases are TGTGCCAGCAGCTTAGGGACAGTCAATTCACCCCTCCACTTT. Translating it yields CASSLGTVNSPLHF.

J is TRBJ2-1 and V is TRBV28; tentatively, D is TRBD2 (7 bases). The CDR3 covers 15 residues. Germline V gene sequence: CDR1 MDHEN, CDR2 SYDVKM. Trimming took off 8 bases at V and 4 bases at J, with 18 bases between the two ends. CDR3 protein: CASLLGGLSYNEQFF. The DNA for the CDR3 is TGTGCCAGCCTCCTGGGGGGGCTCTCTTACAATGAGCAGTTCTTC.

The gene calls are TRBV5-1 and TRBJ2-7; D gene uncertain. Per germline, CDR1 SGHRS and CDR2 YFSETQ. The CDR3 runs 11 residues. V was cut by 4 bases and J by 7 bases, with 9 bases left in between. This CDR3 reads CASSASGEQYF. The CDR3 region has the DNA TGCGCCAGCAGCGCCTCTGGGGAGCAGTACTTC.

V is TRBV11-2 and J is TRBJ2-7, with 14 bases that match TRBD2. This CDR3 contains 16 residues. Per germline, CDR1 SGHAT and CDR2 FQNNGV. With V trimmed by 2 bases and J by 7 bases, 7 bases remained unmatched. As DNA, the CDR3 is TGTGCCAGCAGCTTACGCCAGACTAGCGGGAGGGGGGAGCAGTACTTC. This codes for CASSLRQTSGRGEQYF.

This rearrangement joins TRBV25-1 to TRBJ2-3, with D hard to call. Germline values: CDR1 MGHDK, CDR2 SYGVNS. The length of the CDR3 is 10 residues. Trimming removed 5 bases at V and 5 bases at J, with 2 bases between. The CDR3 spells CASSLDTQYF. CDR3 sequence (DNA): TGTGCCAGCAGTCTAGATACGCAGTATTTT.

The rearrangement uses TRBV9 and TRBJ1-2; 11 nucleotides match TRBD1. V was clipped by 2 bases and J by 3 bases; unmatched bases: 12. Looked up from germline, CDR1 is SGDLS and CDR2 is YYNGEE. The CDR3 has 18 amino acids. CDR3: CASSVWVTGTGGYYGYTF. The CDR3 DNA reads TGTGCCAGCAGCGTCTGGGTCACTGGGACAGGGGGTTACTATGGCTACACCTTC.

The chain carries TRBV27 and TRBJ1-4, with D possibly being TRBD1 (5 bases). CDR3 size: 15 residues. Trimming took 6 bases from V and 4 from J, leaving 15 bases between them. Germline CDR1 and CDR2: MNHEY and SMNVEV (reference sequence). CDR3 loop: CASSLQGYSNEKLFF. The CDR3 DNA sequence: TGTGCCAGCAGCCTTCAGGGCTATAGTAATGAAAAACTGTTTTTT.

In its sample, this clone was seen once. The V call is TRBV19, the J call TRBJ1-5; no firm D call. The V end was cut by 5 bases, the J end by 0 bases, with 11 bases between. This CDR3 has 15 residues. Germline loops: CDR1 LNHDA, CDR2 SQIVND (reference sequence). This CDR3 reads CASSPPVHSNQPQHF. CDR3 coding DNA: TGTGCCAGTAGTCCTCCGGTCCATAGCAATCAGCCCCAGCATTTT. Supplemented by reference TRBV19 and TRBJ1-5, the full variable domain reads DGGITQSPKYLFRKEGQNVTLSCEQNLNHDAMYWYRQDPGQGLRLIYYSQIVNDFQKGDIAEGYSVSREKKESFPLTVTSAQKNPTAFYLCASSPPVHSNQPQHFGDGTRLSIL.

This CDR3 is CASSFRADRGPTEKLFF. For the CDR3, the DNA is TGTGCCAGCAGTTTCCGGGCCGACAGGGGGCCTACTGAAAAACTGTTTTTT. The chain uses TRBV27 and TRBJ1-4, with 10 bases identical to TRBD1. V lost 3 bases, J lost 7 bases, and 11 bases stayed unmatched. CDR3 length equals 17 residues. CDR1 is MNHEY, CDR2 SMNVEV, per germline (reference sequence). The full variable domain, in which reference TRBV27 and TRBJ1-4 provide the parts outside the CDR3, is EAQVTQNPRYLITVTGKKLTVTCSQNMNHEYMSWYRQDPGLGLRQIYYSMNVEVTDKGDVPEGYKVSRKEKRNFPLILESPSPNQTSLYFCASSFRADRGPTEKLFFGSGTQLSVL.

The V gene is TRBV5-1, the J gene TRBJ2-7; 11 bases match TRBD2. The CDR3 runs to 15 residues. CDR1 and CDR2 from the germline V gene are SGHRS and YFSETQ. The V segment lost 0 bases and the J segment 4 bases; nucleotides outside the gene matches: 3. The chain's CDR3 is CASSLAGLAEYEQYF. The CDR3 DNA reads as TGCGCCAGCAGCTTGGCGGGACTAGCGGAGTACGAGCAGTACTTC.

V and J are TRBV28 and TRBJ1-1; maybe TRBD1 (5 bases). Trimming removed 5 bases from V and 5 bases from J, with 12 bases in between. In germline, CDR1 is MDHEN, CDR2 SYDVKM. The CDR3 spans 13 residues. This CDR3 reads CASSPGGGTEAFF. CDR3 bases: TGTGCCAGCAGTCCCGGGGGTGGTACTGAAGCTTTCTTT.

The chain joins TRBV11-2 to TRBJ2-3; D remains ambiguous. The CDR3 length is 13 residues. V was trimmed by 3 bases and J by 1 base, leaving 5 bases between them. The germline gives CDR1 SGHAT, CDR2 FQNNGV. The CDR3 protein is CASSFWGTDTQYF. The CDR3 DNA follows: TGTGCCAGCAGCTTTTGGGGCACAGATACGCAGTATTTT.

The rearrangement links TRBV6-5 to TRBJ1-2; TRBD1 matches at 8 bases. The CDR3 is 13 amino acids. V was pared by 5 bases and J by 5 bases, with 4 bases of the junction left unmatched. Germline V gene sequence: CDR1 MNHEY, CDR2 SVGAGI. The chain's CDR3 is CASSIGTGYGYTF. The CDR3 DNA sequence: TGTGCCAGCAGTATTGGGACAGGATATGGCTACACCTTC.

V is TRBV10-3 and J is TRBJ1-5, with a possible D match to TRBD1 (6 bases). The CDR3 contains 14 residues. Germline V gene data show CDR1 as ENHRY and CDR2 as SYGVKD. The germline V and J ends were trimmed by 4 bases and 9 bases, with 16 bases remaining between them. The DNA for the CDR3 is TGTGCCATCAGTGGGGGGCAGAACCAATGGCCCCAGCATTTT. It translates to CAISGGQNQWPQHF.

The chain is built from TRBV7-8 and TRBJ1-3; D might be TRBD1 (6 bases). CDR3 size: 17 residues. Germline CDR1 and CDR2: SGHVS and FQNEAQ. Trimming took off 2 bases at V and 4 bases at J, with 18 bases between the two ends. CDR3 sequence: CASSLQQSLQGGNTIYF. The DNA for the CDR3 is TGTGCCAGCAGCTTACAGCAAAGCCTTCAGGGGGGAAACACCATATATTTT. The whole variable domain, filled in from reference TRBV7-8 and TRBJ1-3, reads GAGVSQSPRYKVAKRGQDVALRCDPISGHVSLFWYQQALGQGPEFLTYFQNEAQLDKSGLPSDRFFAERPEGSVSTLKIQRTQQEDSAVYLCASSLQQSLQGGNTIYFGEGSWLTVV.

The V call is TRBV6-1, the J call TRBJ1-6, with a tentative D call TRBD1 (6 bases). The V and J ends lost 10 bases and 10 bases respectively, with 17 bases between them. This CDR3 spans 13 amino acids. In germline, CDR1 is MNHNS, CDR2 SASEGT. The CDR3 DNA sequence: TGTGCCACCCAGACAGGCTACTACTCACCCCTCCACTTT. Translation: CATQTGYYSPLHF.

V usage is TRBV19 and J usage is TRBJ2-5; no firm D call. Trimming cost V 8 bases and J 2 bases, with 6 bases left between them. The germline V gene has CDR1 LNHDA and CDR2 SQIVND (reference sequence). The CDR3 is made up of 11 amino acids. Written as DNA, the CDR3 is TGTGCCAGTGCGAAGCAAGAGACCCAGTACTTC. It translates to CASAKQETQYF.

The chain has TRBV7-8 and TRBJ1-1; D possibly corresponds to TRBD1 (5 bases). This CDR3 has 15 residues. The germline V and J ends were trimmed by 5 bases and 1 base, with 14 bases remaining between them. Germline CDR1 is SGHVS and CDR2 is FQNEAQ. CDR3: CASSPWRTGNTEAFF. Written as DNA, the CDR3 is TGTGCCAGCAGCCCTTGGCGAACAGGGAACACTGAAGCTTTCTTT.

The rearrangement uses TRBV28 and TRBJ1-2; TRBD1 might be the D (5 bases). The V gene lost 6 bases and the J gene lost 4 bases, with 15 bases spanning the gap. The CDR3 sequence is 14 residues long. The V gene's germline CDR1 is MDHEN and CDR2 SYDVKM. CDR3 bases: TGTGCCAGCAGCCCTCCCCGGGGCGTCTATGGCTACACCTTC. Translation gives CASSPPRGVYGYTF.

The V gene is TRBV7-2, the J gene TRBJ1-5; D gene ambiguous. With 0 bases removed from V and 1 base from J, the gap between germline ends came to 4 bases. The CDR3 is made up of 14 amino acids. Germline values: CDR1 SGHTA, CDR2 FQGNSA. DNA of the CDR3: TGTGCCAGCAGCTTAGCGGTGAGCAATCAGCCCCAGCATTTT. It is translated as CASSLAVSNQPQHF.

The chain recombines TRBV11-2 with TRBJ1-1, with 8 bases aligning to TRBD1. Germline trimming cut 6 bases from V and 5 bases from J; bases unmatched to any gene: 5. Germline V gene data show CDR1 as SGHAT and CDR2 as FQNNGV. This CDR3 has 13 amino acids. The CDR3 here is CASSSDRVTEAFF. The CDR3 DNA sequence: TGTGCCAGCAGTTCGGACAGGGTGACTGAAGCTTTCTTT.

The chain uses TRBV4-1 and TRBJ2-3; 9 nucleotides line up with TRBD1. The V gene end was trimmed by 3 bases and the J gene end by 4 bases; junction bases not matched to a gene: 5. Germline values: CDR1 MGHRA, CDR2 YSYEKL. The CDR3 runs 15 residues. The CDR3, as DNA: TGCGCCAGCAGCCACCCGGGACAGGGAGCAGATACGCAGTATTTT. Protein: CASSHPGQGADTQYF.